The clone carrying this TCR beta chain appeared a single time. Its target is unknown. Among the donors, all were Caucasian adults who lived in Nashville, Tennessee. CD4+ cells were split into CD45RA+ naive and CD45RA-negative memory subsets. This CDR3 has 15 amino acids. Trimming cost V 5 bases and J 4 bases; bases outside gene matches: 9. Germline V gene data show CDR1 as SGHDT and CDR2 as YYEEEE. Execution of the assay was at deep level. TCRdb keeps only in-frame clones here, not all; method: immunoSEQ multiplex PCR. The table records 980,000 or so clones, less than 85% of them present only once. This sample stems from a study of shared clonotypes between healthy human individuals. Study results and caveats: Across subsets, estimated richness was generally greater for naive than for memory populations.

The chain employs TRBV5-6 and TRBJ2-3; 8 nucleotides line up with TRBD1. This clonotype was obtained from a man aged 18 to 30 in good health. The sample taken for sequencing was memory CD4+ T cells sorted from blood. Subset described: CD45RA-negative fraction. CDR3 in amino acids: CASSFKDRVSDTQYF. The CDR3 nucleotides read TGTGCCAGCAGTTTTAAGGACAGGGTCTCAGATACGCAGTATTTT.